This T cell receptor (beta chain) was sequenced in a study of CD8 T cells in ankylosing spondylitis. The study, taken as a whole, reports: Reports of some motif variants in reactive arthritis synovial fluid and blood predate this one. One TCR beta motif, made up of about 8 highly homologous variants, appeared characteristic of ankylosing spondylitis blood.

MiXCR, run by TCRdb on the 5' RACE reads, gives a single entry per CDR3 protein. The table lists about 440,000 distinct CDR3 sequences, roughly 18% of them singletons. Regarding this clonotype: No antigen is known for it.

Germline V gene data show CDR1 as MNHEY and CDR2 as SVGAGI. CDR3 length equals 15 residues. Trimming at V came to 2 bases and at J to 2 bases, leaving 6 bases not matched to a gene. Sequencing was done on a sample of blood, either unsorted or a sorted T cell fraction (not recorded which). This clonotype was obtained from a male donor with ankylosing spondylitis. The chain is built from TRBV6-5 and TRBJ2-7; 7 bases line up with TRBD1. Here the CDR3 reads CASSYKGAEAYEQYF. The CDR3, as DNA: TGTGCCAGCAGTTACAAGGGGGCTGAAGCCTACGAGCAGTACTTC.